Listed below are T cell receptor beta chains from one sample, sequenced in a study of blood T cell repertoires in COVID-19. This table comes from immunoSEQ multiplex PCR, and its TCRdb copy is limited to in-frame clones, with some not included. The top ten hold around a third of the sample, which has approximately 82,000 clones, roughly 80% seen once. Sequenced sample: peripheral blood. These receptors all stem from a woman aged 70 to 79 with acute or convalescent COVID-19. Each CDR3 is given with its conserved first and last residue. D genes are given only for firm matches. Where a row states a size, it is once, few, many or the class of an expanded clone; other rows omit it.

-,-,TRBJ1-6,TRBV30,TGTGCCTGGAGTCAGAAATATAATTCACCCCTCCACTTT,CAWSQKYNSPLHF
-,-,TRBJ1-3,TRBV4-1,TGCGCCAGCAGCCATTTGGGGGGGACTGGAAACACCATATATTTT,CASSHLGGTGNTIYF
TRBD1,-,TRBJ1-4,TRBV18,TGTGCCAGCTCACTCCTCGAACCCGGGACAGGGATAATTCAGGAAAAACTGTTTTTT,CASSLLEPGTGIIQEKLFF
-,-,TRBJ2-7,TRBV27,TGTGCCACCCTCAGACTAGGCGAAGTTTACGAGCAGTACTTC,CATLRLGEVYEQYF
-,-,TRBJ1-1,TRBV5-1,TGCGCCAGCAGCTTGGACCCAGGGCGAATGAACACTGAAGCTTTCTTT,CASSLDPGRMNTEAFF
-,few,TRBJ2-4,TRBV28,TGTGCCAGCAGTTTAAGGTCCCGGCAGGAAGGAAACATTCAGTACTTC,CASSLRSRQEGNIQYF
TRBD1,-,TRBJ1-4,TRBV5-5,TGTGCCAGCAGCTCCCTACAGGGGGCAGCGAATGAAAAACTGTTTTTT,CASSSLQGAANEKLFF
TRBD2,-,TRBJ2-7,TRBV20-1,TGCAGTGCTAGTCCTAGCGGGATTACCTACGAGCAGTACTTC,CSASPSGITYEQYF
-,few,TRBJ2-7,TRBV5-1,TGCGCCAGCAGCTTGTTCAGCGGACCCTCCTACGAGCAGTACTTC,CASSLFSGPSYEQYF
TRBD1,-,TRBJ1-2,TRBV29-1,TGCAGCGTTGGGGACAGGGGGATGGGAGATGGCTACACCTTC,CSVGDRGMGDGYTF
-,few,TRBJ2-6,TRBV7-3,TGTGCCAGCAGCCTCGTCCTCTCTGGGGCCAACGTCCTGACTTTC,CASSLVLSGANVLTF
-,once,TRBJ1-4,TRBV27,TGTGCCAGCAGCGGAGGAGGGGCCAATGAAAAACTGTTTTTT,CASSGGGANEKLFF
TRBD2,-,TRBJ2-3,TRBV5-1,TGCGCCAGCGCTACTAGCGGGAGGGCTGATACGCAGTATTTT,CASATSGRADTQYF
TRBD1,-,TRBJ1-1,TRBV7-2,TGTGCCAGCAGCTTAGTTGAGGGGGCCAACACTGAAGCTTTCTTT,CASSLVEGANTEAFF
-,-,TRBJ1-6,TRBV5-1,TGCGCCAGCAGCTTGGGGGCAAGCAATTCACCCCTCCACTTT,CASSLGASNSPLHF
TRBD1,-,TRBJ1-6,TRBV19,TGTGCCAGTACCACGACAGGGAGCAATTCACCCCTCCACTTT,CASTTTGSNSPLHF
-,-,TRBJ1-1,TRBV28,TGTGCCAGCAGTTCACCGACAGCCCCGAACACTGAAGCTTTCTTT,CASSSPTAPNTEAFF
TRBD2,-,TRBJ2-5,TRBV4-1,TGCGCCAGCAGCCAGACTAGCGGGAGGGCCAGGGAGACCCAGTACTTC,CASSQTSGRARETQYF
TRBD1,-,TRBJ2-1,TRBV10-3,TGTGCCAGCAGGGGGGGGACAGGGGACAATGAGCAGTTCTTC,CASRGGTGDNEQFF
TRBD1,-,TRBJ1-6,TRBV5-1,TGCGCCAGCAGCTGGGGGACAGAAGTAGGTTCACCCCTCCACTTT,CASSWGTEVGSPLHF
-,-,TRBJ1-3,TRBV6-6,TGTGCCAGCAGTTCAGGACAGTACTCTGGAAACACCATATATTTT,CASSSGQYSGNTIYF
-,-,TRBJ1-1,TRBV19,TGTGCCAGTAGCAACAGGCTTTACGGCGGTTTCACTGAAGCTTTCTTT,CASSNRLYGGFTEAFF